Listed here are 26 T cell receptor beta chains from one sample, sequenced in a study of blood T cell repertoires in COVID-19 (dated by TCRdb to 2018 to 2020). The protocol used for the library was the immunoSEQ multiplex PCR assay. TCRdb retrieved this table from immuneACCESS and kept in-frame rearrangements only. Not all clones are present; in checked studies, unresolved V genes account for under half, and no reason is known for the remainder. In this sample the table shows fewer than 300,000 clones, under 90% of which occur a single time. Roughly 3% of the sample goes to the ten largest clones. Sequencing was carried out using peripheral blood. These receptors all come from a woman aged 18-30 years with acute or convalescent COVID-19.

The V call is TRBV28, the J call TRBJ1-4; 10 bases align to TRBD1. Germline CDR1 reads MDHEN; CDR2 reads SYDVKM. Trimming took 11 bases from V and 6 from J; bases not matched to a gene: 6. The CDR3 extends over 13 amino acids. CDR3 amino acids: CAGSGTGDEKLFF. CDR3 nucleotides: TGTGCCGGTTCCGGGACAGGGGATGAAAAACTGTTTTTT.

The V call is TRBV2, the J call TRBJ1-2; possible D gene TRBD1, 6 bases. The ends were cut back, 5 bases at V and 4 bases at J, with 17 bases in the middle. CDR1 is SNHLY and CDR2 is FYNNEI in the germline V gene. This CDR3 has 15 residues. CDR3 in DNA: TGTGCCAGCAGTCCGACCGGACAGTACACCTATGGCTACACCTTC. This gives the protein CASSPTGQYTYGYTF.

This CDR3 is CASSPTGAGNTIYF. CDR3 sequence (DNA): TGTGCCAGCTCACCCACAGGGGCTGGAAACACCATATATTTT. The chain joins TRBV18 to TRBJ1-3, with 7 positions matching TRBD1. This CDR3 region has 14 residues. Trimming cost V 3 bases and J 2 bases; bases outside gene matches: 1. Germline CDR1 and CDR2: KGHSH and LQKENI.

The chain carries TRBV4-3 and TRBJ1-2; D is unresolved. V was clipped by 1 base and J by 4 bases, with 10 bases between them. Germline loops: CDR1 LGHNA, CDR2 YSLEER. The CDR3 loop spans 14 amino acids. The CDR3: CASSQAGGSYGYTF. The CDR3 nucleotides read TGCGCCAGCAGCCAAGCCGGCGGGAGCTATGGCTACACCTTC.

The chain has TRBV6-5 and TRBJ2-1, with 10 bases matching TRBD2. The V segment lost 6 bases and the J segment 4 bases; nucleotides outside the gene matches: 6. Germline CDR1 reads MNHEY; CDR2 reads SVGAGI. This CDR3 has 15 residues. The CDR3: CASSLILAGYNEQFF. The CDR3, as DNA: TGTGCCAGCAGCCTGATACTAGCGGGGTACAATGAGCAGTTCTTC.

This chain uses TRBV28 with TRBJ1-2, with 9 positions matching TRBD1. V dropped 5 bases and J dropped 5; count of bases not matched to a gene: 12. The CDR3 has 16 amino acids. The germline CDR1 and CDR2 sequences are MDHEN and SYDVKM. In DNA form, the CDR3 reads TGTGCCAGCAGTCTACCGGGACAGGGCATACGGTATGGCTACACCTTC. Protein: CASSLPGQGIRYGYTF.

V gene TRBV11-1 combines with J gene TRBJ2-5; 8 bases align to TRBD2. Losses at the gene ends were 5 bases for V and 7 bases for J; bases not matched to a gene: 15. Per the germline V gene, CDR1 is SGHAT and CDR2 is FQDESV (reference sequence). This CDR3 region has 16 residues. CDR3 DNA sequence: TGTGCCAGCAGCCGACGACTAGCGTCAGGAATATCGACCCAGTACTTC. Its translation is CASSRRLASGISTQYF. Full variable domain (missing parts from reference TRBV11-1 and TRBJ2-5): EAEVAQSPRYKITEKSQAVAFWCDPISGHATLYWYRQILGQGPELLVQFQDESVVDDSQLPKDRFSAERLKGVDSTLKIQPAELGDSAMYLCASSRRLASGISTQYFGPGTRLLVL.

This clone has just a few counts. The genes are TRBV19 and TRBJ1-1; TRBD1 might be the D (5 bases). Per germline, CDR1 LNHDA and CDR2 SQIVND (reference sequence). The germline V and J ends were trimmed by 6 bases and 6 bases, with 14 bases remaining between them. The CDR3 is 13 residues long. The CDR3 region has the DNA TGTGCCAGTAGCCGGACACGGTGGCCTGAAGCTTTCTTT. It translates to CASSRTRWPEAFF. Combining the CDR3 with reference TRBV19 and TRBJ1-1 gives the whole variable domain DGGITQSPKYLFRKEGQNVTLSCEQNLNHDAMYWYRQDPGQGLRLIYYSQIVNDFQKGDIAEGYSVSREKKESFPLTVTSAQKNPTAFYLCASSRTRWPEAFFGQGTRLTVV.

In its sample, this clone was seen once. The V call is TRBV30, the J call TRBJ1-6; D is unresolved. Germline CDR1 is GTSNPN and CDR2 is SVGIG (reference sequence). V lost 0 bases, J lost 7 bases, and 13 bases lay in between. The CDR3 contains 15 residues. This chain's CDR3 is CAWSVGGHSNSPLHF. The CDR3 DNA sequence: TGTGCCTGGAGTGTGGGAGGTCACTCCAATTCACCCCTCCACTTT. The full variable domain, rest sourced from reference TRBV30 and TRBJ1-6, is SQTIHQWPATLVQPVGSPLSLECTVEGTSNPNLYWYRQAAGRGLQLLFYSVGIGQISSEVPQNLSASRPQDRQFILSSKKLLLSDSGFYLCAWSVGGHSNSPLHFGNGTRLTVT.

The chain joins TRBV25-1 to TRBJ2-3; 7 nucleotides match TRBD2. The CDR3 totals 15 residues. Trimming took 2 bases from V and 6 from J; bases not matched to a gene: 8. Looked up from germline, CDR1 is MGHDK and CDR2 is SYGVNS. CDR3 DNA sequence: TGTGCCAGCAGTGAACCGGGACTACCACACGATACGCAGTATTTT. Protein product: CASSEPGLPHDTQYF.

The rearrangement uses TRBV5-5 and TRBJ1-1, with a possible D match to TRBD1 (6 bases). CDR3 size: 12 residues. V gave up 4 bases and J gave up 5 bases, with 9 bases separating them. CDR1 is SGHKS, CDR2 YYEKEE, per germline (reference sequence). CDR3 DNA: TGTGCCAGCAGCATTGACAGGACTGAAGCTTTCTTT. It translates to CASSIDRTEAFF.

V usage is TRBV7-9 and J usage is TRBJ2-3; possible D gene TRBD2, 6 bases. This CDR3 region has 13 residues. Germline V gene data show CDR1 as SEHNR and CDR2 as FQNEAQ (reference sequence). V was trimmed by 3 bases and J by 7 bases, leaving 11 bases between them. The CDR3 DNA follows: TGTGCCAGCAGCTTGACTAGTTTTAATACGCAGTATTTT. Translation: CASSLTSFNTQYF.

The chain carries TRBV7-9 and TRBJ2-3, with D perhaps TRBD1 (5 bases). The CDR3 runs 13 residues. CDR1 and CDR2 from the germline V gene are SEHNR and FQNEAQ (reference sequence). V was cut by 0 bases and J by 4 bases, with 5 bases left in between. The CDR3 sequence is CASSLAGADTQYF. CDR3 DNA sequence: TGTGCCAGCAGCTTAGCAGGGGCAGATACGCAGTATTTT. The entire variable domain, with the rest obtained from reference TRBV7-9 and TRBJ2-3, is as follows: DTGVSQNPRHKITKRGQNVTFRCDPISEHNRLYWYRQTLGQGPEFLTYFQNEAQLEKSRLLSDRFSAERPKGSFSTLEIQRTEQGDSAMYLCASSLAGADTQYFGPGTRLTVL.

The rearrangement links TRBV6-1 to TRBJ2-7; 7 nucleotides agree with TRBD2. Germline CDR1 reads MNHNS; CDR2 reads SASEGT. The junction had 10 bases not matched to a gene; V was cut back by 3 bases and J by 2 bases. This CDR3 has 16 amino acids. CDR3 DNA: TGTGCCAGCAGTGACAGGTATCGGGGGGATCCCTACGAGCAGTACTTC. This sequence encodes CASSDRYRGDPYEQYF.

The chain joins TRBV28 to TRBJ1-5; weak D call: TRBD1 (6 bases). Germline CDR1 is MDHEN and CDR2 is SYDVKM. There are 19 residues in the CDR3. V lost 5 bases to trimming and J lost 1 base, with 24 bases between them. The DNA of the CDR3 is TGTGCCAGCAGTATCCGGGACACTTGGGTCCCTCAAAGCAATCAGCCCCAGCATTTT. It specifies CASSIRDTWVPQSNQPQHF.

This chain joins TRBV9 and TRBJ2-1, with D possibly TRBD2 on 6 matching bases. The CDR3 spans 14 residues. Trimming left V 4 bases short and J 0 bases short, with 8 bases between. Germline-derived CDR1 and CDR2 are SGDLS and YYNGEE. CDR3 sequence (DNA): TGTGCCAGCAGCCGGGGGAACTCCTACAATGAGCAGTTCTTC. Translating it yields CASSRGNSYNEQFF.

The chain has TRBV2 and TRBJ2-2; 9 nucleotides line up with TRBD2. J gave up 6 bases and V 3 bases, and 2 bases lay outside the gene matches. The CDR3 runs 14 residues. Per the germline V gene, CDR1 is SNHLY and CDR2 is FYNNEI. CDR3 in DNA: TGTGCCAGCAGTGAGACTAGCGGAGCCGGGGAGCTGTTTTTT. It encodes CASSETSGAGELFF.

The chain uses TRBV5-1 and TRBJ2-1, with 10 bases that match TRBD1. CDR1 and CDR2 from the germline V gene are SGHRS and YFSETQ. Trimming at V came to 1 base and at J to 7 bases, leaving 8 bases not matched to a gene. The length of the CDR3 is 16 residues. The CDR3 loop reads CASSLRVGQGVNEQFF. As DNA, the CDR3 is TGCGCCAGCAGCTTGAGAGTCGGACAGGGGGTAAATGAGCAGTTCTTC.

This clone turned up a few times. This chain joins TRBV5-1 and TRBJ1-1; D might be TRBD1 (6 bases). V dropped 3 bases and J dropped 2 bases, with 14 bases sitting between them. CDR1 and CDR2 from the germline V gene are SGHRS and YFSETQ. The CDR3 is made up of 15 amino acids. As DNA, the CDR3 is TGCGCCAGCAGCTCCATAGGACAGCCTAACACTGAAGCTTTCTTT. Protein sequence: CASSSIGQPNTEAFF.

The genes are TRBV24-1 and TRBJ2-1; 8 nucleotides line up with TRBD2. Germline V gene data show CDR1 as KGHDR and CDR2 as SFDVKD. CDR3 length: 15 residues. The V segment lost 9 bases and the J segment 8 bases; nucleotides outside the gene matches: 14. DNA of the CDR3: TGTGCCACCGGGGGAGCGGGAGCCTCGATGTATGAGCAGTTCTTC. This gives the protein CATGGAGASMYEQFF.

The genes are TRBV7-8 and TRBJ2-7, with a tentative D call TRBD2 (5 bases). Germline V gene sequence: CDR1 SGHVS, CDR2 FQNEAQ. This CDR3 comprises 14 residues. Trimming pared 3 bases from V and 7 bases from J, leaving 16 bases between. CDR3 DNA sequence: TGTGCCAGCAGCTTTAGAGAGGGCCTAAGAGAGCAGTACTTC. This gives the protein CASSFREGLREQYF.

This clone showed up just a few times. The gene calls are TRBV7-2 and TRBJ2-7; TRBD2 aligns across 9 bases. Germline CDR1 SGHTA, CDR2 FQGNSA. The CDR3 extends over 17 amino acids. V shed 3 bases, J shed 2 bases, and the junction held 11 bases outside the gene matches. CDR3 sequence: CASSLGSGSFTPYEQYF. As DNA, the CDR3 is TGTGCCAGCAGCTTGGGTAGCGGGAGTTTTACCCCCTACGAGCAGTACTTC.

The rearrangement links TRBV30 to TRBJ2-7, with 11 nucleotides matching TRBD1. Germline lookup yields CDR1 GTSNPN and CDR2 SVGIG (reference sequence). CDR3 length: 13 amino acids. J was trimmed by 3 bases and V by 8 bases; bases with no gene match: 6. The CDR3: CANEGTGGYEQYF. The CDR3 coding sequence is TGTGCCAACGAGGGGACAGGGGGCTACGAGCAGTACTTC.

This clone was detected only once. The chain is built from TRBV25-1 and TRBJ2-5; 9 nucleotides align to TRBD1. Germline-derived CDR1 and CDR2 are MGHDK and SYGVNS. V shed 8 bases and J 1 base; nucleotides not matched to a gene: 11. CDR3 length equals 16 residues. DNA for the CDR3: TGTGCCAGCGGACCGAACAGGGGGCCCTTCCAAGAGACCCAGTACTTC. Translating it yields CASGPNRGPFQETQYF.

This sequence joins TRBV4-3 and TRBJ2-1; 10 nucleotides line up with TRBD1. V shed 3 bases, J shed 8 bases, and the junction held 13 bases outside the gene matches. The CDR3 is made up of 17 amino acids. Germline CDR1 is LGHNA and CDR2 is YSLEER. CDR3 nucleotide sequence: TGCGCCAGCAGCCAGGCTGTAGACAGGGGGCAACTACATGAGCAGTTCTTC. Amino acids: CASSQAVDRGQLHEQFF.

The V gene is TRBV7-9, the J gene TRBJ2-7; the match to TRBD1 covers 8 bases. Unmatched junction bases numbered 9, after V lost 5 bases and J lost 0 bases. This CDR3 spans 16 amino acids. CDR1 is SEHNR and CDR2 is FQNEAQ in the germline V gene (reference sequence). The CDR3 here is CASSTNRDRSSYEQYF. In DNA, the CDR3 is TGTGCCAGCAGCACAAACCGGGACAGGAGCTCCTACGAGCAGTACTTC.